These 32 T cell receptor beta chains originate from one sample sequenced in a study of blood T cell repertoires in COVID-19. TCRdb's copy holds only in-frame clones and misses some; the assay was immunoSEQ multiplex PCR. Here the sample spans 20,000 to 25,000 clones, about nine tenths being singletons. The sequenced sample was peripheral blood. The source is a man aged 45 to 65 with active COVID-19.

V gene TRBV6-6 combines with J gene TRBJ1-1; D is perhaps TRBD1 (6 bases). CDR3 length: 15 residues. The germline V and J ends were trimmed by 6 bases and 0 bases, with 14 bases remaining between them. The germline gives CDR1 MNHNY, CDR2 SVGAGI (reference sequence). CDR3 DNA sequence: TGTGCCAGCAGAACAGGACAGTACATGAACACTGAAGCTTTCTTT. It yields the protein CASRTGQYMNTEAFF.

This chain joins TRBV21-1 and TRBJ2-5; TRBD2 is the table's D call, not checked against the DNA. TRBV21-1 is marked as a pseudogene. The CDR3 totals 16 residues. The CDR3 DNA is TGTGCCAGCAGAAAACATCCAGAGCGACGCCAAGAGACCCAGTACTTC. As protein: CASRKHPERRQETQYF.

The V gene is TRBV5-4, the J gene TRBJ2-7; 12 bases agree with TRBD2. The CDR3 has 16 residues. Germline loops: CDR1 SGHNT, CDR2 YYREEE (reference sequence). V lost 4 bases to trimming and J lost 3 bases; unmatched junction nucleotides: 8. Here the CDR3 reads CASSIGLAGTNYEQYF. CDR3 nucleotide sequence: TGTGCCAGCAGCATCGGACTAGCGGGGACCAACTACGAGCAGTACTTC.

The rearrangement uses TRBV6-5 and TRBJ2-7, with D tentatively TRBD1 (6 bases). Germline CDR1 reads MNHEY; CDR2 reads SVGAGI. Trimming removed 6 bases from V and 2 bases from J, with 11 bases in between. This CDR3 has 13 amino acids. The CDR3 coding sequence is TGTGCCAGCAGCCAAAACAGGGCCTACGAGCAGTACTTC. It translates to CASSQNRAYEQYF.

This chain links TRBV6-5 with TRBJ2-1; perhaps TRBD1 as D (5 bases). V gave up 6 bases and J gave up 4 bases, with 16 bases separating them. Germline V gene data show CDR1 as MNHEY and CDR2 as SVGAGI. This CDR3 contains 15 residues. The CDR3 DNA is TGTGCCAGCAGCTCGCAAGGGGCAACGTACAATGAGCAGTTCTTC. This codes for CASSSQGATYNEQFF.

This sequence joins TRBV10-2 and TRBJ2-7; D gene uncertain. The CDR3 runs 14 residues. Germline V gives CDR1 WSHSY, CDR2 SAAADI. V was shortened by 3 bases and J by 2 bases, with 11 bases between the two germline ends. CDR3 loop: CASSEGQVAYEQYF. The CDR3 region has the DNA TGCGCCAGCAGTGAAGGCCAGGTCGCCTACGAGCAGTACTTC.

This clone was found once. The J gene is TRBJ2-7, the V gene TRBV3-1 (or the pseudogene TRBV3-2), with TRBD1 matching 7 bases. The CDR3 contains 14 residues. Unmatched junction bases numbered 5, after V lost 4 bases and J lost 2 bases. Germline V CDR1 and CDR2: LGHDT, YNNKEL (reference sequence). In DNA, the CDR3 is TGTGCCAGCAGCCCGAAAGACAGGGCCTACGAGCAGTACTTC. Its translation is CASSPKDRAYEQYF.

CDR3 DNA: TGCGCCAGCAGCTTCGACAGGATTGAAGCTTTCTTT. Translated, it gives CASSFDRIEAFF. The rearrangement uses TRBV5-1 and TRBJ1-1; D is perhaps TRBD1 (6 bases). Trimming removed 2 bases at V and 7 bases at J, with 9 bases between. The CDR3 is 12 amino acids. Germline loops: CDR1 SGHRS, CDR2 YFSETQ. The variable domain in full, with the rest retrieved from reference TRBV5-1 and TRBJ1-1, is KAGVTQTPRYLIKTRGQQVTLSCSPISGHRSVSWYQQTPGQGLQFLFEYFSETQRNKGNFPGRFSGRQFSNSRSEMNVSTLELGDSALYLCASSFDRIEAFFGQGTRLTVV.

CDR3 DNA: TGTGCCAGCAGCCTGACAGGTAACACCAATGAGCAGTTCTTC. Amino acid sequence: CASSLTGNTNEQFF. The chain carries TRBV7-2 and TRBJ2-1; weak D call: TRBD1 (6 bases). CDR1 is SGHTA, CDR2 FQGNSA, per germline. The CDR3 extends over 14 amino acids. The V end was cut by 5 bases, the J end by 6 bases, with 14 bases between.

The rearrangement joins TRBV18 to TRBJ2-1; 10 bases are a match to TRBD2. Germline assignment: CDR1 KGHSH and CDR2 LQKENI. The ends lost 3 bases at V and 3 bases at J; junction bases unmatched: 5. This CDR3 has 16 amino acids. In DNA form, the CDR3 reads TGTGCCAGCTCACCGAACTTAGCGGGAGGCTACAATGAGCAGTTCTTC. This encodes CASSPNLAGGYNEQFF.

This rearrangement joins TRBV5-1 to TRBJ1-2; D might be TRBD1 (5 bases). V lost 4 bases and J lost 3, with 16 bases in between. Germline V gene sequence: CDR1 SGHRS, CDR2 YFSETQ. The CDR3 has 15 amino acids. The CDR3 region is CASSPDSPVHYGYTF. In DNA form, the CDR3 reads TGCGCCAGCAGCCCTGACAGCCCGGTACACTATGGCTACACCTTC.

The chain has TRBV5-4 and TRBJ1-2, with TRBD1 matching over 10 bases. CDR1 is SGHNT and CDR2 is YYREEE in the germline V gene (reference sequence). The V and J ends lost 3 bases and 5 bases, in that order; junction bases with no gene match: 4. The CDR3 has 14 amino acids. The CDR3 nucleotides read TGTGCCAGCAGCTCAGGGACAGGGGCGTATGGCTACACCTTC. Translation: CASSSGTGAYGYTF.

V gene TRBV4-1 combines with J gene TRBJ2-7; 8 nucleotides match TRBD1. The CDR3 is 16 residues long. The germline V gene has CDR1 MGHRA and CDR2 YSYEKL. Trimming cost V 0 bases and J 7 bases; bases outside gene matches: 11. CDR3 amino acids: CASSQDSLQGAFEQYF. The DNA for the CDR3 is TGCGCCAGCAGCCAAGATTCCCTCCAGGGGGCGTTTGAGCAGTACTTC.

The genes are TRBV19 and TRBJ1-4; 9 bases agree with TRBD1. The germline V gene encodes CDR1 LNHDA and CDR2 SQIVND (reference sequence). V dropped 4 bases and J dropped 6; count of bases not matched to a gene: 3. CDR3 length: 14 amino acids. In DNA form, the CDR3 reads TGTGCCAGTAGTACCGGGACAGGGTATGAAAAACTGTTTTTT. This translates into CASSTGTGYEKLFF.

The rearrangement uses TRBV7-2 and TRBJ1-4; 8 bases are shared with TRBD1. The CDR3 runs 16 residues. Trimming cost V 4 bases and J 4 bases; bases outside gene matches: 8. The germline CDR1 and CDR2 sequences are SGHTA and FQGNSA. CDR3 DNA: TGTGCCAGCAGCTCAGAGGAGACAGGGGATAATGAAAAACTGTTTTTT. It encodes CASSSEETGDNEKLFF.

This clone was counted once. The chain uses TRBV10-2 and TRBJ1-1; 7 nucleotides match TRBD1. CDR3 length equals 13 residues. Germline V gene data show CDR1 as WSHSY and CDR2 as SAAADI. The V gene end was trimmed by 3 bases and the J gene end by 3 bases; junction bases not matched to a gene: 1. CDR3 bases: TGCGCCAGCAGTGACAGGGGGGACACTGAAGCTTTCTTT. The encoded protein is CASSDRGDTEAFF.

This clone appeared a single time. The CDR3: CASSASGTQYF. The CDR3 DNA is TGTGCCAGCAGCGCCAGCGGGACCCAGTACTTC. V gene TRBV5-6 combines with J gene TRBJ2-5, with D perhaps matching TRBD2 (5 bases). V dropped 4 bases and J dropped 7 bases, with 8 bases sitting between them. CDR3 length: 11 residues. Germline V gene data show CDR1 as SGHDT and CDR2 as YYEEEE.

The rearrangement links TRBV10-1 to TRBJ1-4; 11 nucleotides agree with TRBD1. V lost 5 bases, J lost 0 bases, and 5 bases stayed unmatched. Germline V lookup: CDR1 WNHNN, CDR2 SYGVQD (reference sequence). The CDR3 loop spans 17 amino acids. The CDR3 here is CASSRTGGETTNEKLFF. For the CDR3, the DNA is TGCGCCAGCAGTCGGACAGGGGGCGAAACAACTAATGAAAAACTGTTTTTT.

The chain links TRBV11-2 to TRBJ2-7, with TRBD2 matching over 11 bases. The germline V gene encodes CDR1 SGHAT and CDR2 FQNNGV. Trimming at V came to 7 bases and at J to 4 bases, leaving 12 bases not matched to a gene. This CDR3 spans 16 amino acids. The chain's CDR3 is CASTHLFSGGAYEQYF. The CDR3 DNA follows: TGTGCCAGCACCCATCTCTTTAGCGGGGGGGCGTACGAGCAGTACTTC.

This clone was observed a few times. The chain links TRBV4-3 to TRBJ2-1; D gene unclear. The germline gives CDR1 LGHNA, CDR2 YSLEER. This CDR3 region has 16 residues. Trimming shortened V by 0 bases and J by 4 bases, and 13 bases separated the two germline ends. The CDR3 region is CASSQDGIARYNEQFF. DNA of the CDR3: TGCGCCAGCAGCCAAGATGGAATAGCCAGATACAATGAGCAGTTCTTC.

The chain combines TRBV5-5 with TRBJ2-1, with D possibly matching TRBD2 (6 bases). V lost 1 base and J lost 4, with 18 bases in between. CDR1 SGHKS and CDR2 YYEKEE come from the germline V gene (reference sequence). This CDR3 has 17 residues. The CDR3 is CASSLQVRGLGYNEQFF. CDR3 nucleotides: TGTGCCAGCAGCTTGCAGGTGCGGGGTTTGGGTTACAATGAGCAGTTCTTC. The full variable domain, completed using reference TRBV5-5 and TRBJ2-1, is DAGVTQSPTHLIKTRGQQVTLRCSPISGHKSVSWYQQVLGQGPQFIFQYYEKEERGRGNFPDRFSARQFPNYSSELNVNALLLGDSALYLCASSLQVRGLGYNEQFFGPGTRLTVL.

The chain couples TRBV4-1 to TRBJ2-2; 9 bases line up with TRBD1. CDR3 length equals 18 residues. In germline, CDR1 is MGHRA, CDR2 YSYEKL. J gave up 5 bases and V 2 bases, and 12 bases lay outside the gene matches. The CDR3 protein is CASSQRPGQGVETGELFF. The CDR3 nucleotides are TGCGCCAGCAGCCAAAGACCGGGACAGGGCGTTGAGACCGGGGAGCTGTTTTTT.

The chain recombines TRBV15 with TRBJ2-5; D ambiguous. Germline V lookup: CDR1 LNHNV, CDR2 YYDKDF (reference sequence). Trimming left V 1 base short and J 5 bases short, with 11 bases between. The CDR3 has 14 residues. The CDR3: CATSRGAARETQYF. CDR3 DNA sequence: TGTGCCACCAGCAGAGGGGCCGCTCGCGAGACCCAGTACTTC.

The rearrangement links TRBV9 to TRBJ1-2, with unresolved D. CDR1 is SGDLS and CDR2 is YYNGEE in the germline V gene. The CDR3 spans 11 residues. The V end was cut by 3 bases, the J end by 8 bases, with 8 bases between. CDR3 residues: CASSGSYGYTF. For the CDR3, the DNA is TGTGCCAGCAGCGGCAGTTACGGCTACACCTTC.

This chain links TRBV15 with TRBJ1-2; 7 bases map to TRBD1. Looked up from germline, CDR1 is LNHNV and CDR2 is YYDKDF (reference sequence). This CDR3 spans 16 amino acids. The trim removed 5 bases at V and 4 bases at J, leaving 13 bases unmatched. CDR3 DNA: TGTGCCACCAGCCCTCTGGGACAGATTGAAGTCTATGGCTACACCTTC. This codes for CATSPLGQIEVYGYTF. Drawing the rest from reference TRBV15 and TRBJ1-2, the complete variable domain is DAMVIQNPRYQVTQFGKPVTLSCSQTLNHNVMYWYQQKSSQAPKLLFHYYDKDFNNEADTPDNFQSRRPNTSFCFLDIRSPGLGDTAMYLCATSPLGQIEVYGYTFGSGTRLTVV.

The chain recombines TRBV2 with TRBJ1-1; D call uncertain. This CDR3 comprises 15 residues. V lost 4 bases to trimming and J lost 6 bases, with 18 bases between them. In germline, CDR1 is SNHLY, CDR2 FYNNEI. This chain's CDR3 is CASSVGERGRAEAFF. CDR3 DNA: TGTGCCAGCAGTGTTGGAGAGCGGGGTCGGGCTGAAGCTTTCTTT.

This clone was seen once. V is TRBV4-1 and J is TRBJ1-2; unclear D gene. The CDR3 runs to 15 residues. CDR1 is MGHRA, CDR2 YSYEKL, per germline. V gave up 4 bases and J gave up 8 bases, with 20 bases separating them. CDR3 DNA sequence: TGCGCCAGCAGCCTCCCATTTCGGAGGGTTAGGGGCTACACCTTC. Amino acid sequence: CASSLPFRRVRGYTF.

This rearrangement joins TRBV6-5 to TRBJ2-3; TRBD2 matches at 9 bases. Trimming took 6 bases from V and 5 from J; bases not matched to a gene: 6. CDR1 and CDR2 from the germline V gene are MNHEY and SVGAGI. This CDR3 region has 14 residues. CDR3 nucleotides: TGTGCCAGCAGGAGCGGGGGGATAGGAGATACGCAGTATTTT. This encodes CASRSGGIGDTQYF.

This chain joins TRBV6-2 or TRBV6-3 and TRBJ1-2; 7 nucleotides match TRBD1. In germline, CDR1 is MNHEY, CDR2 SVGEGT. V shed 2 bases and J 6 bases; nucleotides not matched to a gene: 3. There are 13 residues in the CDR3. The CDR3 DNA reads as TGTGCCAGCAGTTACAAGGGGGCGAATGGCTACACCTTC. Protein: CASSYKGANGYTF.

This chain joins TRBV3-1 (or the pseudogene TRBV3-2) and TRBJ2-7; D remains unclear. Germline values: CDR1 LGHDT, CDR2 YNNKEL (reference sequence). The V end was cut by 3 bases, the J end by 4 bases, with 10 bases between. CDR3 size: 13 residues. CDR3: CASSHDSNYEQYF. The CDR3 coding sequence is TGTGCCAGCAGCCATGACTCGAATTACGAGCAGTACTTC.

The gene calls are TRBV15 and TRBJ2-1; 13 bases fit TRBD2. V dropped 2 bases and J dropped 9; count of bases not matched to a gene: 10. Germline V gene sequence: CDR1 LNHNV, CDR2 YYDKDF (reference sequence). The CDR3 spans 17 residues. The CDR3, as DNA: TGTGCCACCAGCAGATCTCTCGGGACTAGCGGGGCTAGTGAGCAGTTCTTC. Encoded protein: CATSRSLGTSGASEQFF.

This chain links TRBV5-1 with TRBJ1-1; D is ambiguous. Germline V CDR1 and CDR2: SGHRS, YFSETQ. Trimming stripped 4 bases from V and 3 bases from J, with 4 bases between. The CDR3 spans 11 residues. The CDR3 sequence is CASSADTEAFF. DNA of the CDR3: TGCGCCAGCAGCGCGGACACTGAAGCTTTCTTT.